These 10 T cell receptor beta chains share one sample of origin, sequenced in a study of identical twins. TCRdb re-called the 5' RACE reads with MiXCR, one entry per CDR3 protein. The table records 550,000 to 700,000 distinct CDR3 sequences, 9.5% to 10% of them present only once. The sample was also linked to a second study, of yellow fever vaccine responses in identical twins.

The sample comprised PBMCs. All receptors derive from a woman between 18 and 30 years old in good health.

The chain recombines TRBV5-1 with TRBJ2-3; D not certain. V was cut by 5 bases and J by 4 bases, with 8 bases left in between. The CDR3 is 12 amino acids. Germline CDR1 reads SGHRS; CDR2 reads YFSETQ. CDR3 in DNA: TGCGCCAGCAGATACACGTCAGATACGCAGTATTTT. Its protein is CASRYTSDTQYF.

This clonotype has at least ten counts. The chain has TRBV7-6 and TRBJ2-7; TRBD1 might be the D (6 bases). Germline CDR1 is SGHVS and CDR2 is FNYEAQ. The CDR3 is 13 residues long. V was pared by 6 bases and J by 1 base, with 10 bases between. The CDR3 nucleotides read TGTGCCAGCAGTCAGACAGGATCCTACGAGCAGTACTTC. This gives the protein CASSQTGSYEQYF.

This clonotype was counted many times. This chain links TRBV7-2 with TRBJ2-7; D might be TRBD1 (6 bases). The CDR3 sequence is 14 residues long. V was cut by 4 bases and J by 5 bases, with 15 bases left in between. Germline CDR1 and CDR2: SGHTA and FQGNSA. CDR3: CASSYRTARDEQYF. The CDR3 DNA sequence: TGTGCCAGCAGCTACCGGACAGCGAGGGACGAGCAGTACTTC.

The table lists this clonotype with a few counts. The chain carries TRBV18 and TRBJ1-1; D is unresolved. Trimming shortened V by 6 bases and J by 0 bases, and 11 bases separated the two germline ends. The CDR3 has 14 residues. CDR1 KGHSH and CDR2 LQKENI come from the germline V gene. The CDR3 loop is CASSAGILNTEAFF. Here the CDR3 DNA reads TGTGCCAGCTCGGCCGGGATTCTGAACACTGAAGCTTTCTTT.

The chain uses TRBV11-2 and TRBJ2-2; 10 positions agree with TRBD2. The germline CDR1 and CDR2 sequences are SGHAT and FQNNGV. The V segment lost 5 bases and the J segment 1 base; nucleotides outside the gene matches: 10. The CDR3 is made up of 18 amino acids. CDR3 loop: CASSPRGSGRGNTGELFF. CDR3 sequence (DNA): TGTGCCAGCAGCCCCCGGGGGAGCGGGAGGGGGAACACCGGGGAGCTGTTTTTT.

The chain's CDR3 is CSVGGGRPQETQYF. CDR3 bases: TGCAGCGTTGGGGGGGGCAGGCCGCAAGAGACCCAGTACTTC. The chain is built from TRBV29-1 and TRBJ2-5; D perhaps matches TRBD2 (7 bases). V lost 4 bases, J lost 2 bases, and 14 bases lay in between. Germline V lookup: CDR1 SQVTM, CDR2 ANQGSEA. This CDR3 spans 14 amino acids.

This clonotype was counted at least ten times. In nucleotides, the CDR3 is TGTGCCAGCAGCTTAGGGTGGGACAATGAGCAGTTCTTC. It encodes CASSLGWDNEQFF. The rearrangement joins TRBV7-2 to TRBJ2-1; unclear D gene. V was shortened by 1 base and J by 5 bases, with 6 bases between the two germline ends. The CDR3 covers 13 residues. CDR1 SGHTA and CDR2 FQGNSA come from the germline V gene. Supplemented by reference TRBV7-2 and TRBJ2-1, the full variable domain reads GAGVSQSPSNKVTEKGKDVELRCDPISGHTALYWYRQSLGQGLEFLIYFQGNSAPDKSGLPSDRFSAERTGGSVSTLTIQRTQQEDSAVYLCASSLGWDNEQFFGPGTRLTVL.

At least ten counts were recorded for this clonotype. J is TRBJ2-6 and V is TRBV21-1. TRBV21-1 is noted as a pseudogene. CDR3 length: 15 residues. CDR3 region: CASRARDSGANVLTF. CDR3 DNA: TGTGCCAGCAGGGCCCGGGACTCTGGGGCCAACGTCCTGACTTTC.

This clonotype was observed at least ten times. This chain links TRBV12-3 or TRBV12-4 with TRBJ1-2, with 7 bases that match TRBD1. The CDR3 loop spans 15 amino acids. The V segment lost 6 bases and the J segment 2 bases; nucleotides outside the gene matches: 9. The CDR3 protein is CASSRTSTGNYGYTF. Here the CDR3 DNA reads TGTGCCAGCAGCCGGACCTCGACAGGGAACTATGGCTACACCTTC.

This clonotype was found many times. The chain has TRBV12-3 or TRBV12-4 and TRBJ2-7; D possibly matches TRBD1 or TRBD2 (5 bases each). The CDR3 is made up of 13 amino acids. Trimming removed 8 bases from V and 0 bases from J, with 11 bases in between. CDR3 sequence: CASRDGPSYEQYF. As DNA, the CDR3 is TGTGCCAGCCGGGACGGCCCCTCCTACGAGCAGTACTTC.